This TCR beta chain was identified during a study of T cells in Graves' hyperthyroidism and ophthalmopathy. This clonotype appeared many times. Germline CDR1 is MNHEY and CDR2 is SMNVEV (reference sequence). J was trimmed by 7 bases and V by 5 bases; bases with no gene match: 7. The CDR3 sequence is 13 residues long. Researchers amplified the TCR beta CDR3 regions from RNA transcripts. First-round RT-PCR with HTBI primers amplified the TCR CDR3 region. Each CDR3 protein is one row after TCRdb ran MiXCR on the multiplex PCR reads. The profile covers about 180,000 distinct CDR3 sequences, with over 8% appearing a single time and 22% taken by the ten largest.

This chain joins TRBV27 and TRBJ2-7, with 8 bases that match TRBD2. The sequencing input was blood. The sequence derives from a woman younger than 30 with Graves' hyperthyroidism that later progressed to Graves' ophthalmopathy. CDR3 DNA: TGTGCCAGCAGTCCGCCACTAGCGGTTGAGCAGTACTTC. It yields the protein CASSPPLAVEQYF.